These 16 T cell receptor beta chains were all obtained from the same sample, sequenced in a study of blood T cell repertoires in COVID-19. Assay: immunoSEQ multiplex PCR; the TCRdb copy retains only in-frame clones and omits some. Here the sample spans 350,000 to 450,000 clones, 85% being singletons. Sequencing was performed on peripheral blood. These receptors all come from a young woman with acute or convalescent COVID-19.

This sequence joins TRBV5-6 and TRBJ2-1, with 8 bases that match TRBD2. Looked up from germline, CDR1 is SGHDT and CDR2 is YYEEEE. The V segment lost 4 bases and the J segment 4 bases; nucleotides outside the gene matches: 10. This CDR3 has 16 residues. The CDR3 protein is CASSPASGSRYNEQFF. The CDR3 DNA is TGTGCCAGCAGCCCGGCTAGCGGGTCCCGATACAATGAGCAGTTCTTC.

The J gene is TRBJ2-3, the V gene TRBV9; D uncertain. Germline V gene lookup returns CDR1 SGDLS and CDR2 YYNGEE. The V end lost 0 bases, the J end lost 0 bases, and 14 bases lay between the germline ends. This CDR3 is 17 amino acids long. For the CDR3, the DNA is TGTGCCAGCAGCGTAGAACCCGGCCCGACTAGCACAGATACGCAGTATTTT. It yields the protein CASSVEPGPTSTDTQYF.

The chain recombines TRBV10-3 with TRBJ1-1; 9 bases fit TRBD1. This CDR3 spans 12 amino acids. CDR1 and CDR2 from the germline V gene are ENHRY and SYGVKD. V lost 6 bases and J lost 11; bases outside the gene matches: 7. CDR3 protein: CAISPGQGDAFF. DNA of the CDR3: TGTGCCATCAGCCCGGGACAGGGCGATGCTTTCTTT.

The CDR3 DNA reads as TGTGCTAGTGGTTTGAGGGGGCTCGAGATTTACAATGAGCAGTTCTTC. Its translation is CASGLRGLEIYNEQFF. The V and J genes are TRBV12-5 and TRBJ2-1, with TRBD1 matching 7 bases. Germline CDR1 LGHNT, CDR2 FRNRAP. Germline trimming cut 2 bases from V and 4 bases from J; bases unmatched to any gene: 8. This CDR3 is 16 amino acids long.

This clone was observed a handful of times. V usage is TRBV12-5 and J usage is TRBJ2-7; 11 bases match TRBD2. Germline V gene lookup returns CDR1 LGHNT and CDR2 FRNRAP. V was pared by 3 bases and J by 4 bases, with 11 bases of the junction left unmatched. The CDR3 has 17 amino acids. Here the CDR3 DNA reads TGTGCTAGTGGTTTACGGGGAACTAGCGGGAGCGTTTACGAGCAGTACTTC. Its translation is CASGLRGTSGSVYEQYF.

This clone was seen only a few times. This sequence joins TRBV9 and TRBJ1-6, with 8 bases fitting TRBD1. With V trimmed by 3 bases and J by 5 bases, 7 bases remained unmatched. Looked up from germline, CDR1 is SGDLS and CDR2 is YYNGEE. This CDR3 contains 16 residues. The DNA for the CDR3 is TGTGCCAGCAGCGAAGGACAGGGAGGCCATAATTCACCCCTCCACTTT. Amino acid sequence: CASSEGQGGHNSPLHF.

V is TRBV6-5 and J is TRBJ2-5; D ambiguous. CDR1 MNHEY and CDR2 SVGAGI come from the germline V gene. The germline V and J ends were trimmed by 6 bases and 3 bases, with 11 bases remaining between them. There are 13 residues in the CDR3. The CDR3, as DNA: TGTGCCAGCAGGTCTCCAGTGGAAGAGACCCAGTACTTC. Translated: CASRSPVEETQYF.

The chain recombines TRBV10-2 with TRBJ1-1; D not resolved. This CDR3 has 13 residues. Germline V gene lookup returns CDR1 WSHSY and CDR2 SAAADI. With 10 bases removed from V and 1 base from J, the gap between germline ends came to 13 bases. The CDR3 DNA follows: TGCGCCACCTGCGGGAGATCGAACACTGAAGCTTTCTTT. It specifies CATCGRSNTEAFF.

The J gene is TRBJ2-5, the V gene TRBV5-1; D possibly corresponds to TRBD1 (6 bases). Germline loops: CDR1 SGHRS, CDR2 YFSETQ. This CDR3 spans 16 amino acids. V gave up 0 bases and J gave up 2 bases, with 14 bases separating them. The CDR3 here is CASSLGAQGLQETQYF. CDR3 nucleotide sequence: TGCGCCAGCAGCTTGGGGGCCCAGGGGCTACAAGAGACCCAGTACTTC.

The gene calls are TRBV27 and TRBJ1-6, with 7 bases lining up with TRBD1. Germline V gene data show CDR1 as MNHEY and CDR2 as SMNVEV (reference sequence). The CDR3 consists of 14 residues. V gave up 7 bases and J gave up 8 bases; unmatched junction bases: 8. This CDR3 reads CASKGAGRDSPLHF. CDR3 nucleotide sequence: TGTGCCAGCAAGGGGGCAGGGCGCGATTCACCCCTCCACTTT.

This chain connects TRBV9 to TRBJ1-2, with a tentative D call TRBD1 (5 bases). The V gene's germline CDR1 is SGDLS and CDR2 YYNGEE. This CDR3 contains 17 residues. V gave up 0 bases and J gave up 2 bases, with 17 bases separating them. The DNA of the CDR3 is TGTGCCAGCAGCGTAGCACCCCTTACCGGGGGGAACTATGGCTACACCTTC. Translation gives CASSVAPLTGGNYGYTF.

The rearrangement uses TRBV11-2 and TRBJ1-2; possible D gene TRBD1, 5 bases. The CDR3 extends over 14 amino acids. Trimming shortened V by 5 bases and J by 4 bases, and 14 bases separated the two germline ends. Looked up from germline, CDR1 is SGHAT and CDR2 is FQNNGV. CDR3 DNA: TGTGCCAGCAGCACCCCCTGGCAGGGCTATGGCTACACCTTC. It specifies CASSTPWQGYGYTF.

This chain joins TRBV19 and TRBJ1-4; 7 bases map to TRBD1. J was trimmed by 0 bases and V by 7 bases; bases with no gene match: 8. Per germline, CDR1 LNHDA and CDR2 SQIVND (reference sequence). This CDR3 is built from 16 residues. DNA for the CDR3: TGTGCCAGTACCCACGGACAGGCTCCAACTAATGAAAAACTGTTTTTT. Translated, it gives CASTHGQAPTNEKLFF.

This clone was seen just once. The CDR3 loop is CASSPMGQTNTEAFF. The CDR3 nucleotides are TGTGCCAGCTCACCGATGGGACAGACTAACACTGAAGCTTTCTTT. The V gene is TRBV18, the J gene TRBJ1-1; the match to TRBD1 covers 7 bases. Germline CDR1 KGHSH, CDR2 LQKENI. CDR3 size: 15 residues. V was clipped by 3 bases and J by 2 bases; unmatched bases: 6.

The CDR3 DNA is TGTGCCAGTAAGGGACAATTTAACACTGAAGCTTTCTTT. Translating it yields CASKGQFNTEAFF. The V call is TRBV19, the J call TRBJ1-1, with a tentative D call TRBD1 (6 bases). The V end was cut by 7 bases, the J end by 2 bases, with 11 bases between. Germline CDR1 LNHDA, CDR2 SQIVND (reference sequence). This CDR3 is 13 amino acids long.

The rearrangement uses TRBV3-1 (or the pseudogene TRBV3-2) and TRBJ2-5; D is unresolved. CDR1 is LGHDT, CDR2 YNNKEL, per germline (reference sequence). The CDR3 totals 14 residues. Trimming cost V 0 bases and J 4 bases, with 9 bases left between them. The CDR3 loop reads CASSQDSRRETQYF. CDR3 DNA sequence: TGTGCCAGCAGCCAAGATAGCCGAAGAGAGACCCAGTACTTC.